This paragraph reports one T cell receptor (beta chain). Germline values: CDR1 SGHRS, CDR2 YFSETQ. Germline trimming cut 0 bases from V and 11 bases from J; bases unmatched to any gene: 8. The CDR3 is made up of 15 amino acids. The record originates from a study of cytomegalovirus exposure and HLA in healthy donors. Using immunoSEQ multiplex PCR, the repertoire was profiled, and TCRdb retains in-frame clones only, with some absent. The data contain 150,000 to 200,000 clones, 75% to 95% of them singletons. The origin of this receptor is a woman aged 18-29 years in good health and CMV-seropositive. Sequenced input: PBMCs. The chain is built from TRBV5-1 and TRBJ1-1; 12 nucleotides match TRBD1. DNA for the CDR3: TGCGCCAGCAGCTTGGTGGGGACAGGGGGCTCTGTGGCTTTCTTT. Protein sequence: CASSLVGTGGSVAFF.